A single T cell receptor beta chain is shown here with its context. This record belongs to a study of technical replicates of blood from a few donors. Method: immunoSEQ multiplex PCR; TCRdb's copy keeps in-frame clones and lacks some. Among tens of thousands of clones listed, around 94% were seen once. CDR1 and CDR2 (germline): SNHLY, FYNNEI. The CDR3 covers 15 residues. V was pared by 4 bases and J by 9 bases, with 21 bases between. The sequenced sample was T cells isolated from PBMCs. The receptor was isolated from a human donor in good health. The genes are TRBV2 and TRBJ1-2; D not resolved. The CDR3 DNA reads TGTGCCAGCAGTGCCCCCCTCATGGACTTTTTCCGCTACACCTTC. It is translated as CASSAPLMDFFRYTF. The entire variable domain, with the rest obtained from reference TRBV2 and TRBJ1-2, is as follows: EPEVTQTPSHQVTQMGQEVILRCVPISNHLYFYWYRQILGQKVEFLVSFYNNEISEKSEIFDDQFSVERPDGSNFTLKIRSTKLEDSAMYFCASSAPLMDFFRYTFGSGTRLTVV.